Following are 21 T cell receptor beta chains from one sample sequenced in a study of shared clonotypes between healthy human individuals. The naive CD8 population came from CD45RO-negative cells selected for CCR7, without terminally differentiated effector memory CD45RA+ cells. Sequencing was performed with immunoSEQ multiplex PCR; in TCRdb, only in-frame clones are kept and a portion is missing. This table has some 2 million clones, roughly 95% appearing once. Sequenced input: naive CD8+ T cells sorted from blood. The receptor set was obtained from a man aged 18 to 35 in good health.

The rearrangement links TRBV10-2 to TRBJ2-3; 7 positions match TRBD2. This CDR3 contains 14 residues. The V and J ends lost 3 bases and 6 bases, in that order; junction bases with no gene match: 6. Germline CDR1 is WSHSY and CDR2 is SAAADI. CDR3 DNA sequence: TGCGCCAGCAGTGATTTCAGCGGGGTGGATACGCAGTATTTT. This codes for CASSDFSGVDTQYF.

The chain carries TRBV27 and TRBJ2-4; D may be TRBD1 (6 bases). CDR1 and CDR2 from the germline V gene are MNHEY and SMNVEV (reference sequence). Trimming pared 5 bases from V and 8 bases from J, leaving 13 bases between. This CDR3 is built from 13 residues. The CDR3 region is CASSGGSVDIQYF. The CDR3 DNA is TGTGCCAGCAGTGGGGGCTCTGTTGACATTCAGTACTTC.

The V call is TRBV29-1, the J call TRBJ2-3; 9 nucleotides align to TRBD1. Per the germline V gene, CDR1 is SQVTM and CDR2 is ANQGSEA. The V gene end was trimmed by 1 base and the J gene end by 4 bases; junction bases not matched to a gene: 9. The CDR3 runs 16 residues. In DNA form, the CDR3 reads TGCAGCGTTGAAGGGTCGGGACAGGGAGACCCAGATACGCAGTATTTT. It translates to CSVEGSGQGDPDTQYF.

The chain carries TRBV4-3 and TRBJ2-5; D remains unclear. From germline, CDR1 is LGHNA and CDR2 YSLEER. V was pared by 1 base and J by 2 bases, with 17 bases between. CDR3 length equals 17 residues. CDR3 loop: CASSQVWPLPSQETQYF. The CDR3 DNA sequence: TGCGCCAGCAGCCAAGTTTGGCCCTTACCCTCGCAAGAGACCCAGTACTTC.

The V gene is TRBV7-9, the J gene TRBJ2-5; 11 nucleotides align to TRBD2. This CDR3 region has 15 residues. The V gene's germline CDR1 is SEHNR and CDR2 FQNEAQ (reference sequence). The V gene end was trimmed by 4 bases and the J gene end by 4 bases; junction bases not matched to a gene: 5. For the CDR3, the DNA is TGTGCCAGCAGCTCCTCTAGCGGGGGGTCAGAGACCCAGTACTTC. Its translation: CASSSSSGGSETQYF.

Only one count was recorded for this clone. This sequence joins TRBV7-6 and TRBJ1-1, with 7 positions matching TRBD1. This CDR3 spans 16 amino acids. The junction had 8 bases not matched to a gene; V was cut back by 4 bases and J by 0 bases. The V gene's germline CDR1 is SGHVS and CDR2 FNYEAQ. CDR3 sequence: CASSSGQAEMNTEAFF. The CDR3 coding sequence is TGTGCCAGCAGCTCCGGACAGGCGGAAATGAACACTGAAGCTTTCTTT.

The DNA for the CDR3 is TGTGCCAGCAGTGAAAGCCGGGGGCCGGATGAGCAGTTCTTC. Translating gives CASSESRGPDEQFF. The V and J genes are TRBV6-1 and TRBJ2-1; the D call may be TRBD1 or TRBD2 (6 bases each). Per the germline V gene, CDR1 is MNHNS and CDR2 is SASEGT. V lost 2 bases and J lost 8, with 13 bases in between. This CDR3 comprises 14 residues.

This chain joins TRBV5-8 and TRBJ2-5; TRBD2 might be the D (6 bases). The CDR3 runs to 14 residues. The germline CDR1 and CDR2 sequences are SGHTS and YDEGEE. Trimming cost V 0 bases and J 3 bases, with 9 bases left between them. CDR3 sequence (DNA): TGTGCCAGCAGCTTGGAATTAGCGGAAGAGACCCAGTACTTC. Translated: CASSLELAEETQYF.

The CDR3 DNA sequence: TGTGCCAGCAGTTTAACCGGCCTTAGGGTAGAGGAGACCCAGTACTTC. Amino acid sequence: CASSLTGLRVEETQYF. The chain couples TRBV28 to TRBJ2-5, with unresolved D. The CDR3 contains 16 residues. V was trimmed by 2 bases and J by 5 bases, leaving 18 bases between them. Per germline, CDR1 MDHEN and CDR2 SYDVKM.

The rearrangement joins TRBV6-5 to TRBJ1-5; the D is unclear. This CDR3 contains 14 residues. V lost 5 bases and J 0 bases, leaving 8 bases between the germline ends. Germline lookup yields CDR1 MNHEY and CDR2 SVGAGI. The CDR3: CASSISSSNQPQHF. DNA of the CDR3: TGTGCCAGCAGTATCAGTAGTAGCAATCAGCCCCAGCATTTT.

V is TRBV5-4 and J is TRBJ1-2; D is possibly TRBD1 (5 bases). CDR1 is SGHNT and CDR2 is YYREEE in the germline V gene (reference sequence). This CDR3 has 12 residues. Trimming shortened V by 6 bases and J by 6 bases, and 12 bases separated the two germline ends. CDR3: CASTQGNHGYTF. For the CDR3, the DNA is TGTGCCAGCACCCAGGGAAACCATGGCTACACCTTC.

CDR3 amino acids: CASITGAGKTQYF. The CDR3 DNA follows: TGTGCCAGCATCACAGGGGCGGGGAAGACCCAGTACTTC. V gene TRBV25-1 combines with J gene TRBJ2-5, with D perhaps TRBD1 (7 bases). The V and J ends lost 7 bases and 6 bases respectively, with 15 bases between them. The CDR3 is 13 amino acids. Germline-derived CDR1 and CDR2 are MGHDK and SYGVNS.

V gene TRBV5-1 combines with J gene TRBJ2-5; 9 bases map to TRBD2. The germline gives CDR1 SGHRS, CDR2 YFSETQ. The CDR3 is made up of 17 amino acids. V shed 0 bases, J shed 2 bases, and the junction held 8 bases outside the gene matches. CDR3 DNA: TGCGCCAGCAGCTTGGATTGGCTAGCGGGGACACAAGAGACCCAGTACTTC. This codes for CASSLDWLAGTQETQYF.

As for this clone: Other nucleotide sequences from this sample produce the same CDR3. The V and J genes are TRBV7-9 and TRBJ2-5, with TRBD2 identical over 14 bases. In germline, CDR1 is SEHNR, CDR2 FQNEAQ (reference sequence). This CDR3 contains 15 residues. V dropped 4 bases and J dropped 5; count of bases not matched to a gene: 3. The CDR3 loop reads CASSSRLAGGETQYF. The CDR3 nucleotides are TGTGCCAGCAGCTCGAGACTAGCGGGAGGGGAGACCCAGTACTTC.

This clone is a singleton in its sample. J is TRBJ2-1 and V is TRBV4-1; 10 bases line up with TRBD1. The CDR3 is 17 residues long. Germline values: CDR1 MGHRA, CDR2 YSYEKL. V was clipped by 2 bases and J by 3 bases; unmatched bases: 7. The DNA of the CDR3 is TGCGCCAGCAGCCAAAATACCGGGACAGGGGACTACAATGAGCAGTTCTTC. Protein: CASSQNTGTGDYNEQFF.

This chain's CDR3 is CASGDRGDDYGYTF. CDR3 DNA sequence: TGTGCCAGCGGTGATCGTGGGGACGACTATGGCTACACCTTC. The V and J genes are TRBV6-6 and TRBJ1-2; weak D call: TRBD1 (5 bases). Trimming cost V 8 bases and J 3 bases, with 16 bases left between them. The CDR3 totals 14 residues. Germline CDR1 MNHNY, CDR2 SVGAGI (reference sequence).

The genes are TRBV4-1 and TRBJ2-7, with TRBD1 as a possible D gene (6 bases). The germline V and J ends were trimmed by 1 base and 0 bases, with 7 bases remaining between them. This CDR3 comprises 14 residues. Germline V gene sequence: CDR1 MGHRA, CDR2 YSYEKL. CDR3 amino acids: CASSQGTDSYEQYF. The CDR3 nucleotides read TGCGCCAGCAGCCAAGGGACAGACTCCTACGAGCAGTACTTC.

CDR3 nucleotide sequence: TGTGCCTGGACCACGGGGGAGGGCGGCGAGCAGTACTTC. The encoded protein is CAWTTGEGGEQYF. The J gene is TRBJ2-7, the V gene TRBV30; 7 bases match TRBD2. The V segment lost 4 bases and the J segment 6 bases; nucleotides outside the gene matches: 9. Per germline, CDR1 GTSNPN and CDR2 SVGIG (reference sequence). The CDR3 covers 13 residues.

The chain links TRBV19 to TRBJ1-1; D is undetermined. Trimming pared 9 bases from V and 0 bases from J, leaving 8 bases between. The CDR3 contains 12 residues. Germline assignment: CDR1 LNHDA and CDR2 SQIVND (reference sequence). The CDR3 here is CASHGVNTEAFF. CDR3 sequence (DNA): TGTGCCAGCCATGGGGTGAACACTGAAGCTTTCTTT.

The V call is TRBV2, the J call TRBJ2-5; weak D call: TRBD1 (6 bases). The CDR3 contains 15 residues. Germline values: CDR1 SNHLY, CDR2 FYNNEI. V gave up 6 bases and J gave up 1 base, with 15 bases separating them. The CDR3 loop is CASRGTHATQETQYF. The CDR3 DNA reads TGTGCCAGCAGAGGGACACACGCTACCCAAGAGACCCAGTACTTC.

CDR3 coding DNA: TGTGCCAGCAGCTGGGACAGGGGGGACGTCGAGCAGTACTTC. This encodes CASSWDRGDVEQYF. The genes are TRBV5-6 and TRBJ2-7; TRBD1 matches at 11 bases. The CDR3 consists of 14 residues. Germline lookup yields CDR1 SGHDT and CDR2 YYEEEE. Losses at the gene ends were 3 bases for V and 6 bases for J; bases not matched to a gene: 5.